This TCR beta chain originates from a study of T cell repertoires in cytomegalovirus infection. TCRdb re-derived calls from the reads in MiXCR, one entry per CDR3 protein. The sample has around 750,000 distinct CDR3 sequences; roughly 33% are singletons. The V gene's germline CDR1 is SEHNR and CDR2 FQNEAQ (reference sequence). Trimming pared 4 bases from V and 6 bases from J, leaving 6 bases between. This CDR3 is built from 12 residues. Findings and limits, study-wide: CMV-specific TCR beta clonotypes restricted by HLA-C dominated the ex vivo response.

Notes on this clonotype: The antigen remains unidentified.

Material: cultured CD8+ T cells from PBMCs, obtained from culture after CMV antigen stimulation. This clonotype was sampled from a human donor in good health (CMV status not recorded). Some clones in this sample may be carry-over from other donors' samples. The rearrangement links TRBV7-9 to TRBJ1-4; possibly TRBD1 for D (5 bases). This chain's CDR3 is CASSSGDEKLFF. The CDR3 bases are TGTGCCAGCAGCTCGGGGGATGAAAAACTGTTTTTT.